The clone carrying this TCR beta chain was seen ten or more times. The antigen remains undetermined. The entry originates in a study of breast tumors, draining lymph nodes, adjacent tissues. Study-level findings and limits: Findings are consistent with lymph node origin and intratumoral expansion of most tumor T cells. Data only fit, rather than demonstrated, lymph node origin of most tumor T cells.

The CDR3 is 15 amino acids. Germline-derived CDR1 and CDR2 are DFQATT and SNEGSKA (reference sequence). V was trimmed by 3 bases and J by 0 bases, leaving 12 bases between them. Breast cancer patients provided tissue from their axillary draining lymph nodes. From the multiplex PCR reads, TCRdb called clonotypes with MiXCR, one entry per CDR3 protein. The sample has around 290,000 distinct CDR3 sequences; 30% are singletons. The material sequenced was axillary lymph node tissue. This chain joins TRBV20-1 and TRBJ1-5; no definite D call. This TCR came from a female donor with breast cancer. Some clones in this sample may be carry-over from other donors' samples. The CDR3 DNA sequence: TGCAGTGCTAGTTCACAGCTCTATAGCAATCAGCCCCAGCATTTT. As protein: CSASSQLYSNQPQHF.